Below, 5 T cell receptor beta chains from the same sample are listed, as sequenced in a study of blood T cell repertoires in COVID-19. Libraries were prepared by immunoSEQ multiplex PCR; TCRdb keeps only in-frame clonotypes and omits some of them. The sample yields 200,000 to 250,000 clones, 81% seen once. The sequenced sample consisted of PBMCs or T cells enriched from blood (not recorded which). Receptor source: a woman between 50 and 59 years old with acute COVID-19.

The chain uses TRBV24-1 and TRBJ1-5; a possible D gene is TRBD1 (5 bases). The V gene's germline CDR1 is KGHDR and CDR2 SFDVKD. The CDR3 totals 14 residues. V was clipped by 5 bases and J by 0 bases, with 7 bases between them. The CDR3 here is CATSAGYSNQPQHF. DNA for the CDR3: TGTGCCACCAGTGCAGGGTATAGCAATCAGCCCCAGCATTTT.

The rearrangement uses TRBV18 and TRBJ2-7; 10 bases align to TRBD2. CDR3 length: 15 amino acids. The trim removed 6 bases at V and 3 bases at J, leaving 8 bases unmatched. Germline assignment: CDR1 KGHSH and CDR2 LQKENI. As DNA, the CDR3 is TGTGCCAGCTCGCCCCGGGGACTAGCGAACTACGAGCAGTACTTC. Its protein is CASSPRGLANYEQYF.

This clone appeared a few times. The chain combines TRBV7-2 with TRBJ2-5; 10 bases are shared with TRBD2. The CDR3 covers 16 residues. Germline V gene lookup returns CDR1 SGHTA and CDR2 FQGNSA. Trimming took 3 bases from V and 7 from J; bases not matched to a gene: 11. The CDR3 DNA sequence: TGTGCCAGCAGCTTCAAGTCTAGCGGGAGTGTTGGGACCCAGTACTTC. Protein: CASSFKSSGSVGTQYF.

A remark on this clone: The junction differs from germline at one of its ends, possibly a read error. V usage is TRBV28 and J usage is TRBJ2-3; D is possibly TRBD1 (6 bases). From germline, CDR1 is MDHEN and CDR2 SYDVKM. The CDR3 runs 12 residues. The CDR3 region has the DNA TGTGCCAGCAGTGGACAGTTAGATACGCGGTATTTT. Translation: CASSGQLDTRYF. Full variable domain (rest looked up from reference TRBV28 and TRBJ2-3): DVKVTQSSRYLVKRTGEKVFLECVQDMDHENMFWYRQDPGLGLRLIYFSYDVKMKEKGDIPEGYSVSREKKERFSLILESASTNQTSMYLCASSGQLDTRYFGPGTRLTVL.

This clone appeared a few times. The V call is TRBV30, the J call TRBJ1-2; the D is unclear. The V end lost 1 base, the J end lost 5 bases, and 14 bases lay between the germline ends. Per the germline V gene, CDR1 is GTSNPN and CDR2 is SVGIG (reference sequence). The CDR3 spans 14 residues. The chain's CDR3 is CAWSGSALPYGYTF. The CDR3 DNA sequence: TGTGCCTGGAGTGGGAGTGCGCTCCCGTATGGCTACACCTTC. Full variable domain (missing parts from reference TRBV30 and TRBJ1-2): SQTIHQWPATLVQPVGSPLSLECTVEGTSNPNLYWYRQAAGRGLQLLFYSVGIGQISSEVPQNLSASRPQDRQFILSSKKLLLSDSGFYLCAWSGSALPYGYTFGSGTRLTVV.